This T cell receptor beta chain was observed in a study of blood T cell repertoires in COVID-19. Turning to the study itself: There were acute and convalescent COVID-19 samples, and they came from the United States, Italy and Spain. Sources were T cells, B-cell-depleted T cells, or PBMCs; the material itself was cDNA or gDNA.

Per the study methods: Reference gene primer amplification yielded estimated nucleated cell counts. The method was immunoSEQ multiplex PCR; TCRdb's version includes in-frame clones alone and lacks a portion of them. V, J and clone size are taken as reported in that table, and D and trimming were inferred from the DNA itself. The sample lists hundreds of thousands of clones; about 90% were seen once. Trimming pared 2 bases from V and 10 bases from J, leaving 21 bases between. The CDR3 length is 15 residues. Germline assignment: CDR1 SQVTM and CDR2 ANQGSEA. The rearrangement links TRBV29-1 to TRBJ2-1; D may be TRBD1 (5 bases). Input material: peripheral blood. The TCR sequence derives from a man younger than 35 with active or convalescent COVID-19. CDR3 in amino acids: CSVERASMGLVEQFF. Here the CDR3 DNA reads TGCAGCGTTGAACGGGCTAGTATGGGGCTTGTGGAGCAGTTCTTC.